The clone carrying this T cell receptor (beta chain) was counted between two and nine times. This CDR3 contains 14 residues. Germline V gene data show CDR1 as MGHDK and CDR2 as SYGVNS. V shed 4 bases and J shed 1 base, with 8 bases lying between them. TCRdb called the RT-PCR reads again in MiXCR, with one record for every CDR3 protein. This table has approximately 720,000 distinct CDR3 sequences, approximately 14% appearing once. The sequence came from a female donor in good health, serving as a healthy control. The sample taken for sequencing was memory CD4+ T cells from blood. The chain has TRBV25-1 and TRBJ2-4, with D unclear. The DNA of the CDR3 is TGTGCCAGCAGTGCAGCAGAGGCCAAAAACATTCAGTACTTC. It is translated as CASSAAEAKNIQYF.